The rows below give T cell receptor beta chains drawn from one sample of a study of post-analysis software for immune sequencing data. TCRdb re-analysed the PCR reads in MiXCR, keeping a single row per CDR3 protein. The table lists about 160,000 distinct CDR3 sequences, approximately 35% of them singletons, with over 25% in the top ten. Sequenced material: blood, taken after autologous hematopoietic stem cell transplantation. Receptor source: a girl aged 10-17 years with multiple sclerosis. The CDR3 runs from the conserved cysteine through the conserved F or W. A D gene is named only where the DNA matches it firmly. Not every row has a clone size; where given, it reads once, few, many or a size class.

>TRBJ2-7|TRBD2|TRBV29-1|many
CSVENGTSLPQYF
TGCAGCGTTGAAAATGGGACTAGCCTGCCGCAGTACTTC
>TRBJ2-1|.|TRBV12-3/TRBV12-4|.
CASSRLDGSSYNEQFF
TGTGCCAGCAGTCGTCTCGACGGAAGCTCCTACAATGAGCAGTTCTTC
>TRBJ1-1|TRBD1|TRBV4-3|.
CASSQVGPHRGQGNTEAFF
TGCGCCAGTAGCCAAGTGGGTCCTCACCGAGGACAGGGGAACACTGAAGCTTTCTTT
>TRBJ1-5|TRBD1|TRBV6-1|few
CASTLGQGGNQPQHF
TGTGCCAGCACCTTAGGACAGGGTGGAAATCAGCCCCAGCATTTT
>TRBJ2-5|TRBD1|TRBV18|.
CASSPTGAWETQYF
TGTGCCAGCTCACCTACAGGGGCTTGGGAGACCCAGTACTTC
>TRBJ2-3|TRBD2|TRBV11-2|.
CASSWGLSGRKTDTQYF
TGTGCCAGCAGCTGGGGACTCAGCGGGAGGAAGACAGATACGCAGTATTTT
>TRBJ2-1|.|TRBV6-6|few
CASSHIAEDNEQFF
TGTGCCAGCAGCCACATCGCGGAGGACAATGAGCAGTTCTTC
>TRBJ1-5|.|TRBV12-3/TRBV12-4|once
CASSLNGRNQPQHF
TGTGCCAGCAGTTTAAACGGACGGAATCAGCCCCAGCATTTT
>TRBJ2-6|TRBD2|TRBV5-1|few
CASSLSGNSGANVLTF
TGCGCCAGCAGCCTTAGCGGGAACTCTGGGGCCAACGTCCTGACTTTC
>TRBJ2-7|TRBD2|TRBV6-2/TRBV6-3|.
CASSYASSGGSREQYF
TGTGCCAGCAGTTACGCAAGCTCTGGCGGGAGCAGGGAGCAGTACTTC
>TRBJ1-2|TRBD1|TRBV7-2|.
CASSLFWDSYGYTF
TGTGCCAGCAGCTTATTCTGGGACAGTTATGGCTACACCTTC
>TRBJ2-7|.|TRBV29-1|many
CSVETDSLSEQYF
TGCAGCGTTGAGACCGACAGTCTATCTGAGCAGTACTTC
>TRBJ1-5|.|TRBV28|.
CASSLKGGQPQHF
TGTGCCAGCAGTTTAAAGGGCGGTCAGCCCCAGCATTTT
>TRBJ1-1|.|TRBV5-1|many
CASSFQTNTEAFF
TGCGCCAGCAGCTTTCAGACCAACACTGAAGCTTTCTTT
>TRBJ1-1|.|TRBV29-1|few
CSVERQGGTEAFF
TGCAGCGTTGAGAGGCAGGGAGGGACTGAAGCTTTCTTT
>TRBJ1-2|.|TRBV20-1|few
CSARSRDWVDGYTF
TGCAGTGCTAGATCCAGGGACTGGGTGGATGGCTACACCTTC
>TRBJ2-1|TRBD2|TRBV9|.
CASSVELAGVDEQFF
TGTGCCAGCAGCGTAGAACTAGCGGGAGTGGATGAGCAGTTCTTC
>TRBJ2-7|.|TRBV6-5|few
CASSYSNPGVGYEQYF
TGTGCCAGCAGTTACTCGAACCCGGGAGTGGGCTACGAGCAGTACTTC
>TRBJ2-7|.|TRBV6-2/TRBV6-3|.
CATSPGETYEQYF
TGTGCAACCTCCCCCGGGGAGACCTACGAGCAGTACTTC
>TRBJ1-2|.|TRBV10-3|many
CAISGQALNYGYTF
TGTGCCATCAGTGGACAGGCCTTAAACTATGGCTACACCTTC
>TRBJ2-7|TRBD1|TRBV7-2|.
CASSLGTGTAIYEQYF
TGTGCCAGCAGCTTAGGGACCGGGACAGCGATCTACGAGCAGTACTTC
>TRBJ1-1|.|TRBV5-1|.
CASSYKGQNTEAFF
TGCGCCAGCAGCTATAAGGGACAGAACACTGAAGCTTTCTTT
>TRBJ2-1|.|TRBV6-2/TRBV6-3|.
CASSYWALISYNEQFF
TGTGCCAGCAGTTATTGGGCTCTAATCTCCTACAATGAGCAGTTCTTC
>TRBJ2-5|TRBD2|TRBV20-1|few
CSARGTSGQETQYF
TGCAGTGCTAGGGGGACTAGCGGCCAAGAGACCCAGTACTTC
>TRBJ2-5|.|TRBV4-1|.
CASSRRGPETQYF
TGCGCCAGCAGCCGTCGGGGTCCGGAGACCCAGTACTTC
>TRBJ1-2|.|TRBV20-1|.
CSARPGGGYGYTF
TGCAGTGCTAGGCCCGGGGGCGGTTATGGCTACACCTTC